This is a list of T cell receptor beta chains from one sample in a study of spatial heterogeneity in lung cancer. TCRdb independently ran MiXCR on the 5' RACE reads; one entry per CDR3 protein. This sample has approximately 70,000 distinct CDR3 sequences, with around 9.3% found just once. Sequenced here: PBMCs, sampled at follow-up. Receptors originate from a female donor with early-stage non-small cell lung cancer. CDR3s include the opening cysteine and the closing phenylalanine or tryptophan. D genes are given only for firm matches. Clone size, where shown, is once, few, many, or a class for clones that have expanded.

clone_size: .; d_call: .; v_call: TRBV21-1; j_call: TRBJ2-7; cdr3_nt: TGTGCCAGCAGCAATCCGATAAAACAGGGATTGACCTACGAGCAGTACTTC; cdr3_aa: CASSNPIKQGLTYEQYF
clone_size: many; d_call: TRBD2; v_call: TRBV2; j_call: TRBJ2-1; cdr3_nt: TGTGCCAGCACCCCGAGGGGAGGGTCAGGGGAGCAGTTCTTC; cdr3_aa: CASTPRGGSGEQFF
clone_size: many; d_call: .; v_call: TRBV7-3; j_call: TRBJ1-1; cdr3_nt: TGTGCCAGCAGCTTAAAATCAAGGTCAGAAGCTTTCTTT; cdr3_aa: CASSLKSRSEAFF
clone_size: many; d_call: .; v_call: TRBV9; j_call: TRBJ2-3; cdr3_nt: TGTGCCAGCAGCGGTAATAGCGGACCAAGAGATACGCAGTATTTT; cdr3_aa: CASSGNSGPRDTQYF
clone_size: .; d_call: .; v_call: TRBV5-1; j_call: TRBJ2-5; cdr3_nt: TGCGCCAGCAGCAGGGGGGGACAAGAGACCCAGTACTTC; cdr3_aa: CASSRGGQETQYF
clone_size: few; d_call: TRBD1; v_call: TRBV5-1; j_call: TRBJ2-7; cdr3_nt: TGCGCCAGCAGCCAAGGACAGGGGTGGGACGAGCAGTACTTC; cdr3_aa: CASSQGQGWDEQYF
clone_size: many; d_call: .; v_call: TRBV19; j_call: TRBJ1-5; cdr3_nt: TGTGCCAGTAGTAGAAACCCGACAGGCCATAGCAATCAGCCCCAGCATTTT; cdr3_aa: CASSRNPTGHSNQPQHF
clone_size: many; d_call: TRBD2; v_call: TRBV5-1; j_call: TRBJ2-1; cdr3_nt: TGCGCCAGCAGCTCCCGGGACTACTCTAATGAGCAGTTCTTC; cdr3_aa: CASSSRDYSNEQFF
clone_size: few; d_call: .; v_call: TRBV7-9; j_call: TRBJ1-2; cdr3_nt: TGTGCCAGCAACTTAATGGGGGCATCTAGGGGCTACACCTTC; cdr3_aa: CASNLMGASRGYTF
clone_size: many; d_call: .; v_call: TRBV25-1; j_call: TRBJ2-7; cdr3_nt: TGTGCCAGCAGTATACAGGGGACTAACTACGAGCAGTACTTC; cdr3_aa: CASSIQGTNYEQYF
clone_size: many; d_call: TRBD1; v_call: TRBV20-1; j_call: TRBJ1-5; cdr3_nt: TGCAGTGCTAGAGCAGTTACAGGGGTGAATCAGCCCCAGCATTTT; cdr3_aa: CSARAVTGVNQPQHF
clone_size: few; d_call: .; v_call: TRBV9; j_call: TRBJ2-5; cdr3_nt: TGTGCCAGCAGCACCCCCCTAGAGGAGACCCAGTACTTC; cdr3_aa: CASSTPLEETQYF
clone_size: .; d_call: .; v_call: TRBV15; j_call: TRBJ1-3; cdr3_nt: TGTGCCACCAGCAGAGATGCCCTCTCTGGAAACACCATATATTTT; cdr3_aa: CATSRDALSGNTIYF
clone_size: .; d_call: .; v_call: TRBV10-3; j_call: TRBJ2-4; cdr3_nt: TGTGCCATCAGTGAGTCCAGGGCCGGGATAGCCAAAAACATTCAGTACTTC; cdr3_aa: CAISESRAGIAKNIQYF
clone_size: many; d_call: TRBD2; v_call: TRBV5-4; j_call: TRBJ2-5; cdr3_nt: TGTGCCAGCACCCCAAATCCCTCTAGCGGGCAAGAGACCCAGTACTTC; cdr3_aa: CASTPNPSSGQETQYF
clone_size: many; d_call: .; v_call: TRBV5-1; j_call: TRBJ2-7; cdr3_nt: TGCGCCAGCAGCTTGGCTGCAGGGCCCCACGAGCAGTACTTC; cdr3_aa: CASSLAAGPHEQYF
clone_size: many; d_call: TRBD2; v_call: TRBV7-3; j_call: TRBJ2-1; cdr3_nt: TGTGCCAGCACCTCAGGTGGGCTAGCGGGAGGCAATGAGCAGTTCTTC; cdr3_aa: CASTSGGLAGGNEQFF
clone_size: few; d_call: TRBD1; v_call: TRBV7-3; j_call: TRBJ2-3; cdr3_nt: TGTGCCAGCAGCCCGGCGACAGGGGAGGATACGCAGTATTTT; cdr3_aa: CASSPATGEDTQYF
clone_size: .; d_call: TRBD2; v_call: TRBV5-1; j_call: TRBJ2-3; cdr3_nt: TGCGCCAGCAGCTTTAGCGGGGGAAGCACAGATACGCAGTATTTT; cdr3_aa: CASSFSGGSTDTQYF
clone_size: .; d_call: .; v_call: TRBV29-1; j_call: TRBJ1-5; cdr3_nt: TGCAGCGTTGAAGACCCCCTTAGCAATCAGCCCCAGCATTTT; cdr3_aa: CSVEDPLSNQPQHF
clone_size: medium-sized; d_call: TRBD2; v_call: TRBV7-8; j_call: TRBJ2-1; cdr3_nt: TGTGCCAGCAGCTTAGGGGCACTAGCGGGACCCTACAATGAGCAGTTCTTC; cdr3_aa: CASSLGALAGPYNEQFF
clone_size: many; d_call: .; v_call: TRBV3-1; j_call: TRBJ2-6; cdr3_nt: TGTGCCAGCGGGGGCGGGTCTGGGGCCAACGTCCTGACTTTC; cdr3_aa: CASGGGSGANVLTF
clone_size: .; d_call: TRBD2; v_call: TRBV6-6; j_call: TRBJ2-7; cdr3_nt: TGTGCCAGCAACGATCCGGGGGAGGGCTCCTACGAGCAGTACTTC; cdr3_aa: CASNDPGEGSYEQYF
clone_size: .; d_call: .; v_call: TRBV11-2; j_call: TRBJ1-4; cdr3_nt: TGTGCCAGCAGCCCCTATAGAACAGCAACTAATGAAAAACTGTTTTTT; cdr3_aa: CASSPYRTATNEKLFF
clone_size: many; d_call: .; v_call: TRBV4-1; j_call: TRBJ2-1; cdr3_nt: TGCGCCAGCAGCGAAATGAAGGGGTTAGGATCTGGTGAGCAGTTCTTC; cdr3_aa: CASSEMKGLGSGEQFF
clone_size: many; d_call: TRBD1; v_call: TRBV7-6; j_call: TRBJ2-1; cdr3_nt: TGTGCCAGCAGCCAAAGGACAGGGGGCAATGAGCAGTTCTTC; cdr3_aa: CASSQRTGGNEQFF
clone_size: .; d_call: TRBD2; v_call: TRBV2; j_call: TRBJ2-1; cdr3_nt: TGTGCCAGCAGTCGGACTAGCGGGAGGGCCGGGGTATATGAGGAGCAGTTCTTC; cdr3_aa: CASSRTSGRAGVYEEQFF
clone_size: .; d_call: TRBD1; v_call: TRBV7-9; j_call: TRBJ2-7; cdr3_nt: TGTGCCAGCAGCAACACTTACTTACAGGGGACCTCCTACGAGCAGTACTTC; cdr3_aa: CASSNTYLQGTSYEQYF
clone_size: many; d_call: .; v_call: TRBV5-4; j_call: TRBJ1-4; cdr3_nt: TGTGCCAGCTCCGGACGGGGTGAAAAACTGTTTTTT; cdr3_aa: CASSGRGEKLFF
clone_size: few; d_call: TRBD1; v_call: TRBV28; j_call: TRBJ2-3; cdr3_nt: TGTGCCAGCAGTCCGGGACAGGGAGATACGCAGTATTTT; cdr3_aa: CASSPGQGDTQYF
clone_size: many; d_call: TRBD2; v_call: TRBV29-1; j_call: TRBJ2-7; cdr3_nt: TGCAGCGTTGCCCTAGCGGGACCATCCCCCTACGAGCAGTACTTC; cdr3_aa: CSVALAGPSPYEQYF
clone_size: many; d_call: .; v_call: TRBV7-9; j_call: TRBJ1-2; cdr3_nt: TGTGCCAGCAGCTCATCCAGGGATTGTACCTTC; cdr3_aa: CASSSSRDCTF
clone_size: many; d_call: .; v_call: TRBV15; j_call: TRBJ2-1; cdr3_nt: TGTGCCACCAGCAGAGCCGAACAATCAAATGAGCAGTTCTTC; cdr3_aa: CATSRAEQSNEQFF
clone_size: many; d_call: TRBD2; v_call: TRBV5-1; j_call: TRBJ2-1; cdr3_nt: TGCGCCAGCAGCCAGGGACTAGCGGGAGGAGAGCAGTTCTTC; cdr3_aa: CASSQGLAGGEQFF
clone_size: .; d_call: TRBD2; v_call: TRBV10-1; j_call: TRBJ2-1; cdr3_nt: TGCGCCAGCAACCCTGGTACTAGCGGGAGGAATGAGCAGTTCTTC; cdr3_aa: CASNPGTSGRNEQFF
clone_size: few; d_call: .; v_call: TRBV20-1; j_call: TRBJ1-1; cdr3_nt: TGCAGTGCTAGCCCAATGAACACTGAAGCTTTCTTT; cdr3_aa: CSASPMNTEAFF
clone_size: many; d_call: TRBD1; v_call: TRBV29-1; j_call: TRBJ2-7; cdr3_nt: TGCAGCGTCGACCTGAGTGACAGGGGATTCTACGAGCAGTACTTC; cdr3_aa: CSVDLSDRGFYEQYF
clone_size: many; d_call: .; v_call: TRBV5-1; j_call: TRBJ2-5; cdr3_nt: TGCGCCAGCAAGGTGGGGCCCCAAGAGACCCAGTACTTC; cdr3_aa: CASKVGPQETQYF
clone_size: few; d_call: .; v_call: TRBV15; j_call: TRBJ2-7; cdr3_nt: TGTGCCACCAGCAGGCAGAAGAGCCCCCCTGCCAACGAGCAGTACTTC; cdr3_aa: CATSRQKSPPANEQYF
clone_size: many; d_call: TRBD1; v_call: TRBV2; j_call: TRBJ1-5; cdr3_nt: TGTGCCAGCAGGGAGACAGGGGCGCCAGTTCAGCCCCAGCATTTT; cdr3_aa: CASRETGAPVQPQHF
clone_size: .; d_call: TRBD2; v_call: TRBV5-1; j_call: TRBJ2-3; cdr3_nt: TGCGCCAGCAGCTCCGAGCGGGAGTCCTCAGATACGCAGTATTTT; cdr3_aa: CASSSERESSDTQYF
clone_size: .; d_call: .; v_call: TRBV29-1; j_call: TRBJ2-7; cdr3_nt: TGCAGCGTTGATAAAGGGGGGTTGGGCGAGCAGTACTTC; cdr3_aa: CSVDKGGLGEQYF
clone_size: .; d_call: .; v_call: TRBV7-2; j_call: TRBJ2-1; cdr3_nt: TGTGCCAGCAGCTTAGATGCTAATCTATACAATGAGCAGTTCTTC; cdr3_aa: CASSLDANLYNEQFF
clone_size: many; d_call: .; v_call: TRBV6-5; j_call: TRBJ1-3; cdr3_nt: TGTGCCAGCAGTTATTATGTGGAGACCCGATGGAACACCATATATTTT; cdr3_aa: CASSYYVETRWNTIYF
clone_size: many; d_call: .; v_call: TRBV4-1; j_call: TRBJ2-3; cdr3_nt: TGCGCCAGCAGCCAAGATCCGAACCCCCAGGGGGATACGCAGTATTTT; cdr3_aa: CASSQDPNPQGDTQYF
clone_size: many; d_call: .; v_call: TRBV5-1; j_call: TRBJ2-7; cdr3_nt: TGCGCCAGCAGCGGTGGGACGGACCGGGGATACGAGCAGTACTTC; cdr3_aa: CASSGGTDRGYEQYF
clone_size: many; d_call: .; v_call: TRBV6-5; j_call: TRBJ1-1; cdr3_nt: TGTGCCAGCAGTTACGAGGCAGGTATGAACACTGAAGCTTTCTTT; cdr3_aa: CASSYEAGMNTEAFF
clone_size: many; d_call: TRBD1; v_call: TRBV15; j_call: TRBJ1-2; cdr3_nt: TGTGCCACCAGCCGACCAAGGGACAGAGCCAGCCTAGGCTACACCTTC; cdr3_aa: CATSRPRDRASLGYTF
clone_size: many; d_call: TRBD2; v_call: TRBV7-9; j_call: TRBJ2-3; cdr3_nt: TGTGCCAGCAGCTTAATGGCGGGAGCCGATACGCAGTATTTT; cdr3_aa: CASSLMAGADTQYF
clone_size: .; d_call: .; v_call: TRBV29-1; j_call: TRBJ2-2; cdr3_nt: TGCAGCGGAATTGGGACCGATAACACCGGGGAGCTGTTTTTT; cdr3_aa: CSGIGTDNTGELFF
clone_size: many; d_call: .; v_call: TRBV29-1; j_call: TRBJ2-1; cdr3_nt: TGCAGCGTATTGGGACATCGTCCTTTATACAATGAGCAGTTCTTC; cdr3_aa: CSVLGHRPLYNEQFF
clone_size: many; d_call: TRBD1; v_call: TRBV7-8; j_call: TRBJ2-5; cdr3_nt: TGTGCCAGCAGCCCTCAGGGGGCGGGAACGTCCCAGTACTTC; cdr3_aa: CASSPQGAGTSQYF
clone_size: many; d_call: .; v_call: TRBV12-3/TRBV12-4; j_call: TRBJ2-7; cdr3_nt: TGTGCCAGCAGTTTTCCGGCAGCCTCCTACGAGCAGTACTTC; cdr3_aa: CASSFPAASYEQYF
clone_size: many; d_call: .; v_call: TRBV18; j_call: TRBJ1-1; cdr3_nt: TGTGCCAGCTCACCACCGGGGGCGAAGACTGAAGCTTTCTTT; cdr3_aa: CASSPPGAKTEAFF
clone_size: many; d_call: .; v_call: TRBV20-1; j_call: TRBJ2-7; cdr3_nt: TGCAGTGCTACCTTAGAAGCCCCCTACGAGCAGTACTTC; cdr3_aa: CSATLEAPYEQYF
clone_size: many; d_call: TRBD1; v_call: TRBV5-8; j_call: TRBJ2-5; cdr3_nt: TGTGCCAGCAGTAGGGACAGCGAAGAGACCCAGTACTTC; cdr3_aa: CASSRDSEETQYF
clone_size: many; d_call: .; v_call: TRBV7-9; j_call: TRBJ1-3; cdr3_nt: TGTGCCACCTCACTAAACTCTGGAAACACCATATATTTT; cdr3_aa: CATSLNSGNTIYF